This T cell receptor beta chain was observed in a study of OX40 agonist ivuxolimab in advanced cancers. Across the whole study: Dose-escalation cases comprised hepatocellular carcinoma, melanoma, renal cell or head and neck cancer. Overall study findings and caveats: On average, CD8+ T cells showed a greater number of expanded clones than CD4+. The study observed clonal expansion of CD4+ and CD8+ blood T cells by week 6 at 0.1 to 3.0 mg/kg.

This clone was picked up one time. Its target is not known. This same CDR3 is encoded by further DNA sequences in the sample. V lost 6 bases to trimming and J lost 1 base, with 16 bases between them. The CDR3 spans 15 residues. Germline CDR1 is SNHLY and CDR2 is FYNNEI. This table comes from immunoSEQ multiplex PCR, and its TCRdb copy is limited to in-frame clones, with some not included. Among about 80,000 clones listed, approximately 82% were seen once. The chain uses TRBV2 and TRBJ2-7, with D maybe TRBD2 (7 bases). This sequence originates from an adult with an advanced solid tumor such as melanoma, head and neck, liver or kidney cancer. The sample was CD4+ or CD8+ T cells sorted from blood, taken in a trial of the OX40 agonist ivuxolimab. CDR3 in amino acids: CASSPGGSRSYEQYF. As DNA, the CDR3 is TGTGCCAGCAGCCCGGGGGGCTCGCGGTCCTACGAGCAGTACTTC.